Below, one T cell receptor (beta chain) is given with its context. The sample originates from a study of blood T cell repertoires in COVID-19. Study context: Acute and convalescent COVID-19 specimens originated in the United States, Italy and Spain.

This table comes from immunoSEQ multiplex PCR, and its TCRdb copy is limited to in-frame clones, with some not included. The sample includes roughly 200,000 clones, about 87% of them seen just once. Germline values: CDR1 LNHNV, CDR2 YYDKDF (reference sequence). Trimming took off 9 bases at V and 4 bases at J, with 20 bases between the two ends. The CDR3 consists of 15 residues. The age range of participants was 18 to 89 years, with residence in around 22 US areas. Categorization into cohorts depended on clinical history that participants reported. What was sequenced was PBMCs or T cells enriched from blood (not recorded which). This clonotype was sampled from a woman between 25 and 40 years old who had recovered from COVID-19. The J gene is TRBJ2-3, the V gene TRBV15; D may be TRBD1 (5 bases). CDR3 DNA sequence: TGTGCCACGAGACCCCACGGGCAGGGTCCAGATACGCAGTATTTT. It codes for CATRPHGQGPDTQYF.